The T cell receptor (beta chain) under discussion was sequenced for a study of blood T cell repertoires in COVID-19. Study context: The United States, Italy and Spain provided the acute and convalescent COVID-19 samples. Nucleic acid was either cDNA or gDNA, and it came from T cells, B-cell-depleted T cells, or PBMCs.

In the source study's methods: Quantification of nucleated cells was approximated via reference gene primer amplification. Only in-frame clones appear in the TCRdb table, and some are missing; sequencing was by immunoSEQ multiplex PCR. V, J and clone size reflect that table, while D and trimming were determined from the DNA. The repertoire holds under 250,000 clones, with approximately 82% as singletons. CDR3 length: 16 amino acids. Germline V gene data show CDR1 as MNHNS and CDR2 as SASEGT. V was shortened by 2 bases and J by 9 bases, with 17 bases between the two germline ends. Sequenced material: peripheral blood. This chain links TRBV6-1 with TRBJ1-6, with D possibly TRBD1 on 5 matching bases. The receptor comes from a man in his forties or fifties with active or convalescent COVID-19. This CDR3 reads CASSERGGPVGSPLHF. CDR3 DNA: TGTGCCAGCAGTGAACGGGGGGGACCAGTTGGTTCACCCCTCCACTTT.